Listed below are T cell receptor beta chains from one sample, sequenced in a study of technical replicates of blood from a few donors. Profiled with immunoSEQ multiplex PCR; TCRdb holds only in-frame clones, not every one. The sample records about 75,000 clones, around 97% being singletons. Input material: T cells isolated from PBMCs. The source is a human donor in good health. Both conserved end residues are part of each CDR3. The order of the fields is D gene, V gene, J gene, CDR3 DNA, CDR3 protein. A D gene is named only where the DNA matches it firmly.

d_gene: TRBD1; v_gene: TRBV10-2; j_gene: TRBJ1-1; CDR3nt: TGCGCCAGCAGAGGGACAGGTATGGCGAACACTGAAGCTTTCTTT; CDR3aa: CASRGTGMANTEAFF
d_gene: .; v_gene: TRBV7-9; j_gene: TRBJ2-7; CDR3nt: TGTGCCAGCAGCTTAGGGGACACATCCTACGAGCAGTACTTC; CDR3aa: CASSLGDTSYEQYF
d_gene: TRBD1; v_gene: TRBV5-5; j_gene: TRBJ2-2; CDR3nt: TGTGCCAGCAGCTCAACGACAGGGGTTAGCACCGGGGAGCTGTTTTTT; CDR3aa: CASSSTTGVSTGELFF
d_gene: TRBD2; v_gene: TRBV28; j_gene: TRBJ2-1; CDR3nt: TGTGCCAGCAGTTTGACTAGCGGGAGAGGAGGTGAGCAGTTCTTC; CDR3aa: CASSLTSGRGGEQFF
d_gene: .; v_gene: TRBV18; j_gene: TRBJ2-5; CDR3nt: TGTGCCAGCTCACCCTACAGCGGGTTGGTCCAAGAGACCCAGTACTTC; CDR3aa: CASSPYSGLVQETQYF
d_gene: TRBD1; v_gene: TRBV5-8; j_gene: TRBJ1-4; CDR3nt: TGTGCCAGCAGCTTGTTGTACAGGGGTAAAAAACTGTTTTTT; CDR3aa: CASSLLYRGKKLFF
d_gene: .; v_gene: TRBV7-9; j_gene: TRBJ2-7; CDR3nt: TGTGCCAGCAGCTTTCTCGACATGATCTCCTACGAGCAGTACTTC; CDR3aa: CASSFLDMISYEQYF
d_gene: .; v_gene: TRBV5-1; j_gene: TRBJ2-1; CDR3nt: TGCGCCAGCAGCCCGGAAACGGGACTGGACAATGAGCAGTTCTTC; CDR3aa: CASSPETGLDNEQFF
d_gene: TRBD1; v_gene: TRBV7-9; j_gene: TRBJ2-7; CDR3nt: TGTGCCAGCAGCCCCGGGACAGGGGATGCCGAGCAGTACTTC; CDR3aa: CASSPGTGDAEQYF
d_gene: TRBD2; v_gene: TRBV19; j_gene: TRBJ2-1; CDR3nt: TGTGCCAGTAGTCCTCCGGGGGGAAAGCAGTTCTTC; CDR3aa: CASSPPGGKQFF